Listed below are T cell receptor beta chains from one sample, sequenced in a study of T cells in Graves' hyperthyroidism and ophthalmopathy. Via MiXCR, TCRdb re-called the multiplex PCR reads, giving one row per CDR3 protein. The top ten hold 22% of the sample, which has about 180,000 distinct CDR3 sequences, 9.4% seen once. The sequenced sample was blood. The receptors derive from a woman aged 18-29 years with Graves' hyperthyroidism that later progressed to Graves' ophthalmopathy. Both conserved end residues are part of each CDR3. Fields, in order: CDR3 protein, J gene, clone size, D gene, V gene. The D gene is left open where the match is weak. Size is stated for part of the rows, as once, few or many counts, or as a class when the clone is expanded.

cdr3_aa: CSHRQVNTGELFF
j_call: TRBJ2-2
clone_size: few
d_call: -
v_call: TRBV7-9

cdr3_aa: CSARRSRIGVAKNIQYF
j_call: TRBJ2-4
clone_size: many
d_call: -
v_call: TRBV20-1

cdr3_aa: CASSQDLGSYGYTF
j_call: TRBJ1-2
clone_size: few
d_call: -
v_call: TRBV4-1

cdr3_aa: CASSLVRQIGEQYF
j_call: TRBJ2-7
clone_size: many
d_call: -
v_call: TRBV11-2

cdr3_aa: CASSPLGRDTQYF
j_call: TRBJ2-3
clone_size: many
d_call: -
v_call: TRBV6-1

cdr3_aa: CASSYTGNTEAFF
j_call: TRBJ1-1
clone_size: many
d_call: -
v_call: TRBV6-5

cdr3_aa: CASSLSGNYGYTF
j_call: TRBJ1-2
clone_size: many
d_call: -
v_call: TRBV12-3/TRBV12-4

cdr3_aa: CASGSRGGKAFF
j_call: TRBJ1-1
clone_size: many
d_call: -
v_call: TRBV27

cdr3_aa: CASSPLAGGDTQYF
j_call: TRBJ2-3
clone_size: -
d_call: TRBD2
v_call: TRBV7-9

cdr3_aa: CASSRRRRRELGQPQHF
j_call: TRBJ1-5
clone_size: many
d_call: -
v_call: TRBV6-2/TRBV6-3

cdr3_aa: CASSLDSHNQPQHF
j_call: TRBJ1-5
clone_size: many
d_call: -
v_call: TRBV28

cdr3_aa: CASSLTTGAGNTIYF
j_call: TRBJ1-3
clone_size: -
d_call: TRBD1
v_call: TRBV5-1

cdr3_aa: CASSLGTGAVTEAFF
j_call: TRBJ1-1
clone_size: many
d_call: TRBD1
v_call: TRBV19

cdr3_aa: CASRGGASDRPPSGGAKETQYF
j_call: TRBJ2-5
clone_size: many
d_call: TRBD2
v_call: TRBV28

cdr3_aa: CASSFGQDYEQFF
j_call: TRBJ2-1
clone_size: many
d_call: TRBD1
v_call: TRBV12-3/TRBV12-4

cdr3_aa: CASSPLRGGAYEQYF
j_call: TRBJ2-7
clone_size: many
d_call: TRBD2
v_call: TRBV5-1

cdr3_aa: CSARPSGTLNTGELFF
j_call: TRBJ2-2
clone_size: many
d_call: TRBD2
v_call: TRBV20-1

cdr3_aa: CARPCDRGYGYTF
j_call: TRBJ1-2
clone_size: many
d_call: TRBD1
v_call: TRBV6-1

cdr3_aa: CASSQKGTYNEKLFF
j_call: TRBJ1-4
clone_size: many
d_call: -
v_call: TRBV3-1

cdr3_aa: CASSFSGGGYTF
j_call: TRBJ1-2
clone_size: few
d_call: -
v_call: TRBV5-1

cdr3_aa: CASSHYDRFHNEKLFF
j_call: TRBJ1-4
clone_size: many
d_call: -
v_call: TRBV27

cdr3_aa: CASGILGRMNTEAFF
j_call: TRBJ1-1
clone_size: -
d_call: -
v_call: TRBV12-3/TRBV12-4

cdr3_aa: CASSLPTGGKDYGYTF
j_call: TRBJ1-2
clone_size: -
d_call: TRBD1
v_call: TRBV5-6

cdr3_aa: CASSLGVVGNQPQHF
j_call: TRBJ1-5
clone_size: many
d_call: -
v_call: TRBV7-9

cdr3_aa: CASSDGGGRNEQFF
j_call: TRBJ2-1
clone_size: -
d_call: -
v_call: TRBV6-1

cdr3_aa: CSASSGAAVNSFF
j_call: TRBJ1-1
clone_size: many
d_call: -
v_call: TRBV20-1

cdr3_aa: CASSLRQGGSEKLFF
j_call: TRBJ1-4
clone_size: few
d_call: TRBD1
v_call: TRBV5-1

cdr3_aa: CAWRPLGGEQFF
j_call: TRBJ2-1
clone_size: many
d_call: -
v_call: TRBV30

cdr3_aa: CAWSVTKNEKLFF
j_call: TRBJ1-4
clone_size: few
d_call: -
v_call: TRBV30

cdr3_aa: CASSYMTSGNTQYF
j_call: TRBJ2-3
clone_size: -
d_call: TRBD2
v_call: TRBV6-2/TRBV6-3